The rows below give T cell receptor beta chains drawn from one sample of a study of glioma-infiltrating T cells. TCRdb itself ran the multiplex PCR reads through MiXCR, one entry per CDR3 protein. The sample holds 150,000 to 200,000 distinct CDR3 sequences, roughly two fifths seen once. Sequenced sample: glioma tissue, nonneoplastic brain tissue, or PBMCs (not recorded which). These receptors were taken from a human donor with low-grade glioma or glioblastoma, undergoing nonglioma brain surgery, or in good health (not recorded which). The CDR3 runs from the conserved cysteine through the conserved F or W. D genes are given only for firm matches. Size is stated for part of the rows, as once, few or many counts, or as a class when the clone is expanded.

J gene: TRBJ2-2
clone size: few
D gene: TRBD2
V gene: TRBV7-2
CDR3 DNA: TGTGCCAGCAGCGAAACTAGCGGGCCCACCGGGGAGCTGTTTTTT
CDR3 protein: CASSETSGPTGELFF

J gene: TRBJ2-7
clone size: many
D gene: NA
V gene: TRBV25-1
CDR3 DNA: TGTGCCAGCAGTGAAGGGGGTGCGTACCCATACGAGCAGTACTTC
CDR3 protein: CASSEGGAYPYEQYF

J gene: TRBJ1-1
clone size: NA
D gene: NA
V gene: TRBV19
CDR3 DNA: TGTGCCAGTAGTGTCGACGGGATAAAGGGAGCTGAAGCTTTCTTT
CDR3 protein: CASSVDGIKGAEAFF

J gene: TRBJ2-1
clone size: many
D gene: NA
V gene: TRBV18
CDR3 DNA: TGTGCCAGCTCACTAGATATAGACAATGAGCAGTTCTTC
CDR3 protein: CASSLDIDNEQFF

J gene: TRBJ2-2
clone size: many
D gene: NA
V gene: TRBV28
CDR3 DNA: TGTGCCAGCAGTACCTACAAGAACACCGGGGAGCTGTTTTTT
CDR3 protein: CASSTYKNTGELFF

J gene: TRBJ2-4
clone size: NA
D gene: NA
V gene: TRBV5-1
CDR3 DNA: TGCGCCAGCAGCTTGGACAGCCGAGCCAAAAACATTCAGTACTTC
CDR3 protein: CASSLDSRAKNIQYF

J gene: TRBJ2-1
clone size: NA
D gene: NA
V gene: TRBV4-1
CDR3 DNA: TGCGCCAGCAGTAATGGGGTGTACAATGAGAAGTTCTTC
CDR3 protein: CASSNGVYNEKFF

J gene: TRBJ2-1
clone size: many
D gene: NA
V gene: TRBV28
CDR3 DNA: TGTGCCAGCAGTCCCCCGGCCAAACCCTACAATGAGCAGTTCTTC
CDR3 protein: CASSPPAKPYNEQFF

J gene: TRBJ2-1
clone size: NA
D gene: TRBD2
V gene: TRBV20-1
CDR3 DNA: TGCAGTGCCCCGATCGGGGGCGGGAGGGAGCAGTTCTTC
CDR3 protein: CSAPIGGGREQFF

J gene: TRBJ1-4
clone size: NA
D gene: NA
V gene: TRBV12-3/TRBV12-4
CDR3 DNA: TGTGCCAGCAGTGTCATATCCACTAATGAAAAACTGTTTTTT
CDR3 protein: CASSVISTNEKLFF

J gene: TRBJ1-3
clone size: few
D gene: NA
V gene: TRBV12-3/TRBV12-4
CDR3 DNA: TGTGCCAGCAGACTCGACCCGTCCGGAAACACCATATATTTT
CDR3 protein: CASRLDPSGNTIYF

J gene: TRBJ2-7
clone size: NA
D gene: NA
V gene: TRBV19
CDR3 DNA: TGTGCCAGTAGTATCGATTGGTCTCAGTCCTACGAGCAGTACTTC
CDR3 protein: CASSIDWSQSYEQYF

J gene: TRBJ1-1
clone size: NA
D gene: NA
V gene: TRBV12-3/TRBV12-4
CDR3 DNA: TGTGCCGGCAGTTTAGCCGGGACTTCTGAAGCTTTCTTT
CDR3 protein: CAGSLAGTSEAFF

J gene: TRBJ1-5
clone size: many
D gene: NA
V gene: TRBV11-2
CDR3 DNA: TGTGCCAGCAGCTTTGGCCACACTCAGCCCCAGCATTTT
CDR3 protein: CASSFGHTQPQHF

J gene: TRBJ2-3
clone size: NA
D gene: TRBD2
V gene: TRBV3-1
CDR3 DNA: TGTGCCAGCAGCCAGCCGGGACTAGCGGTGATTAGCACAGATACGCAGTATTTT
CDR3 protein: CASSQPGLAVISTDTQYF

J gene: TRBJ2-1
clone size: few
D gene: NA
V gene: TRBV2
CDR3 DNA: TGTGCCAGCCAGGGAGGATATGAGCAGTTCTTC
CDR3 protein: CASQGGYEQFF

J gene: TRBJ1-1
clone size: few
D gene: NA
V gene: TRBV12-3/TRBV12-4
CDR3 DNA: TGTGCCAGCAGTCCGCTGAGTAGGGATACTGAAGCTTTCTTT
CDR3 protein: CASSPLSRDTEAFF

J gene: TRBJ2-1
clone size: few
D gene: NA
V gene: TRBV28
CDR3 DNA: TGTGCCAGCAGTTTAAGATTTGAGCAGTTCTTC
CDR3 protein: CASSLRFEQFF

J gene: TRBJ1-1
clone size: NA
D gene: NA
V gene: TRBV2
CDR3 DNA: TGTGCCAGCAGTCTGGGCAGGGACCTAAGAAGTACTGACACTGAAGCTTTCTTT
CDR3 protein: CASSLGRDLRSTDTEAFF

J gene: TRBJ2-7
clone size: many
D gene: NA
V gene: TRBV3-1
CDR3 DNA: TGTGCCAGCAGCGCCCAATCCTACGAGCAGTACTTC
CDR3 protein: CASSAQSYEQYF

J gene: TRBJ2-7
clone size: many
D gene: TRBD2
V gene: TRBV20-1
CDR3 DNA: TGCAGTGCTGGCAGTCCTAGCGGCTACGAGCAGTACTTC
CDR3 protein: CSAGSPSGYEQYF

J gene: TRBJ1-2
clone size: NA
D gene: NA
V gene: TRBV19
CDR3 DNA: TGTGCCAGTAGTATACGATTACAACCCAACTATGGCTACACCTTC
CDR3 protein: CASSIRLQPNYGYTF

J gene: TRBJ2-1
clone size: NA
D gene: NA
V gene: TRBV6-5
CDR3 DNA: TGTGCCAGCAGTGAAGCCGTCCATGAGCAGTTCTTC
CDR3 protein: CASSEAVHEQFF

J gene: TRBJ1-6
clone size: many
D gene: NA
V gene: TRBV6-1
CDR3 DNA: TGTGCCAGCAGCCAGACCCTGAATTCACCCCTCCACTTT
CDR3 protein: CASSQTLNSPLHF

J gene: TRBJ1-1
clone size: once
D gene: NA
V gene: TRBV13
CDR3 DNA: TGTGCCAGCACCGTACCGGGGTACACTGAAGCTTTCTTT
CDR3 protein: CASTVPGYTEAFF

J gene: TRBJ2-5
clone size: few
D gene: NA
V gene: TRBV29-1
CDR3 DNA: TGCAGCGTTGAACATCCGGAGACCCAGTACTTC
CDR3 protein: CSVEHPETQYF

J gene: TRBJ2-7
clone size: many
D gene: NA
V gene: TRBV2
CDR3 DNA: TGTGCCAGCAAGGAAACCTACGAGCAGTACTTC
CDR3 protein: CASKETYEQYF

J gene: TRBJ2-3
clone size: NA
D gene: TRBD2
V gene: TRBV10-3
CDR3 DNA: TGTGCCATCAGCCTCGGGACTAGCGGGAGTGGAGATACGCAGTATTTT
CDR3 protein: CAISLGTSGSGDTQYF

J gene: TRBJ1-1
clone size: many
D gene: NA
V gene: TRBV4-2
CDR3 DNA: TGTGCCAGCAGCCTGGGGGCTGAAGCTTTCTTT
CDR3 protein: CASSLGAEAFF

J gene: TRBJ2-5
clone size: NA
D gene: NA
V gene: TRBV11-2
CDR3 DNA: TGTGCCAGCGGACGACAGAGCATCCAAGAGACCCAGTACTTC
CDR3 protein: CASGRQSIQETQYF

J gene: TRBJ2-1
clone size: many
D gene: NA
V gene: TRBV12-3/TRBV12-4
CDR3 DNA: TGTGCCAGCAGTTTTACCGGGAACAATGAGCAGTTCTTC
CDR3 protein: CASSFTGNNEQFF

J gene: TRBJ1-1
clone size: NA
D gene: NA
V gene: TRBV12-5
CDR3 DNA: TGTGCTAGTGGTTTGCCCCGGCGGAGAGCAAACACTGAAGCTTTCTTT
CDR3 protein: CASGLPRRRANTEAFF

J gene: TRBJ2-5
clone size: NA
D gene: NA
V gene: TRBV6-6
CDR3 DNA: TGTGCCAGCAGCGACGGACGAGAGACCCAGAACTTC
CDR3 protein: CASSDGRETQNF

J gene: TRBJ2-3
clone size: NA
D gene: NA
V gene: TRBV29-1
CDR3 DNA: TGCAGCGTTTTCTCAGCGACCTCACCGCAGTATTTT
CDR3 protein: CSVFSATSPQYF

J gene: TRBJ2-7
clone size: NA
D gene: TRBD1
V gene: TRBV2
CDR3 DNA: TGTGCCAGCAGTGAGACAGGGTTCTTATCCGAGCAGTACTTC
CDR3 protein: CASSETGFLSEQYF

J gene: TRBJ2-6
clone size: NA
D gene: TRBD1
V gene: TRBV14
CDR3 DNA: TGTGCCAGCAGCCGTACCGGGACAGGGGAGGCTGGGGCCAACGTCCTGACTTTC
CDR3 protein: CASSRTGTGEAGANVLTF

J gene: TRBJ2-3
clone size: NA
D gene: TRBD2
V gene: TRBV6-1
CDR3 DNA: TGTGCCAGCAGTCCTTCGGGAGGACTCCAAAGGGCAGATACGAAGTATTTT
CDR3 protein: CASSPSGGLQRADTKYF

J gene: TRBJ1-2
clone size: NA
D gene: TRBD1
V gene: TRBV10-3
CDR3 DNA: TGTGCCATCAGTGATCCACAGGGGGCAGGATATGGCTACACCTTC
CDR3 protein: CAISDPQGAGYGYTF

J gene: TRBJ2-2
clone size: many
D gene: NA
V gene: TRBV15
CDR3 DNA: TGTGCCACCAGCAGAGACGGAGACGGGGAGCTGTTTTTT
CDR3 protein: CATSRDGDGELFF

J gene: TRBJ2-1
clone size: NA
D gene: NA
V gene: TRBV28
CDR3 DNA: TGTGCCAGCAGTTCTTCTAGTGGGGGGACCTACAATGAGCATTTCTTC
CDR3 protein: CASSSSSGGTYNEHFF

J gene: TRBJ2-7
clone size: many
D gene: NA
V gene: TRBV6-1
CDR3 DNA: TGTGCCAGCCAAGCGAAGTGGGATACCTACGAGCAGTACTTC
CDR3 protein: CASQAKWDTYEQYF

J gene: TRBJ2-5
clone size: many
D gene: NA
V gene: TRBV3-1
CDR3 DNA: TGTGCCAGCAGCCTTTTCGAGTCGTACCAAGAGACCCAGTACTTC
CDR3 protein: CASSLFESYQETQYF

J gene: TRBJ2-2
clone size: NA
D gene: TRBD2
V gene: TRBV7-2
CDR3 DNA: TGTGCCAGCAGCTTGACTAGCGGGAGAGGTACCGGGGAGCTGTTTTTT
CDR3 protein: CASSLTSGRGTGELFF

J gene: TRBJ2-7
clone size: NA
D gene: NA
V gene: TRBV3-1
CDR3 DNA: TGTGCCAGCAGCCAAGATCTTCCAGACGAGCAGTACTTC
CDR3 protein: CASSQDLPDEQYF

J gene: TRBJ2-7
clone size: few
D gene: NA
V gene: TRBV2
CDR3 DNA: TGTGCCAGCACTCCTTTTGGGGTAACCCCCCACGAGCAGTACTTC
CDR3 protein: CASTPFGVTPHEQYF

J gene: TRBJ1-3
clone size: once
D gene: NA
V gene: TRBV7-2
CDR3 DNA: TGTGCCAGCAGCGTATCAAGGGTTGCTGGAAACACCATATATTTT
CDR3 protein: CASSVSRVAGNTIYF

J gene: TRBJ2-1
clone size: NA
D gene: NA
V gene: TRBV19
CDR3 DNA: TGTGCCAGTAGACGTAGTAAGGGGTACAATGAGCAGTTCTTC
CDR3 protein: CASRRSKGYNEQFF

J gene: TRBJ1-1
clone size: many
D gene: TRBD1
V gene: TRBV28
CDR3 DNA: TGTGCCAGCAGTATGCCCGTCCCGGGACAGGGGGCGCGGGTGAGGATGAACACTGAAGCTTTCTTT
CDR3 protein: CASSMPVPGQGARVRMNTEAFF

J gene: TRBJ2-7
clone size: NA
D gene: NA
V gene: TRBV7-9
CDR3 DNA: TGTGCCAGCAGCTTAGGGACAAGGGTCAACGAGCAGTACTTC
CDR3 protein: CASSLGTRVNEQYF

J gene: TRBJ2-1
clone size: few
D gene: TRBD2
V gene: TRBV9
CDR3 DNA: TGTGCCAGCAGCGTGCGGGAGTGGGGCGACAATGAGCAGTTCTTC
CDR3 protein: CASSVREWGDNEQFF

J gene: TRBJ1-6
clone size: many
D gene: NA
V gene: TRBV15
CDR3 DNA: TGTGCCACCAGCAGAGGTAGTAAAAATTCACCCCTCCACTTT
CDR3 protein: CATSRGSKNSPLHF

J gene: TRBJ2-1
clone size: NA
D gene: TRBD2
V gene: TRBV20-1
CDR3 DNA: TGCAGTGCTCAGCCCCCGACTAGCGGGGTCTTGGATGAGCAGTTCTTC
CDR3 protein: CSAQPPTSGVLDEQFF

J gene: TRBJ2-3
clone size: NA
D gene: NA
V gene: TRBV6-1
CDR3 DNA: TGTGCCAGAAGTGAAACAGATACGCAGTATTTT
CDR3 protein: CARSETDTQYF

J gene: TRBJ2-1
clone size: many
D gene: TRBD1
V gene: TRBV2
CDR3 DNA: TGTGCCACCGGGACAGGGGGTGCGTATGAGCAGTTCTTC
CDR3 protein: CATGTGGAYEQFF

J gene: TRBJ2-3
clone size: NA
D gene: NA
V gene: TRBV12-3/TRBV12-4
CDR3 DNA: TGTGCCAGCAGCTTTGGGGGTCCCAATACGCGGTATTTT
CDR3 protein: CASSFGGPNTRYF

J gene: TRBJ1-2
clone size: many
D gene: NA
V gene: TRBV20-1
CDR3 DNA: TGCAGTGCGCAGCAGGGCTTGGATGGCTACACCTTC
CDR3 protein: CSAQQGLDGYTF

J gene: TRBJ2-1
clone size: once
D gene: NA
V gene: TRBV5-4
CDR3 DNA: TGTGCCAGCAGCTTGGCCGGGGCCAGATCCTACAATGAGCAGTTCTTC
CDR3 protein: CASSLAGARSYNEQFF

J gene: TRBJ2-7
clone size: many
D gene: NA
V gene: TRBV20-1
CDR3 DNA: TGCAGTGCCCACCCCTCGGACCGAGTCTACGAGCAGTACTTC
CDR3 protein: CSAHPSDRVYEQYF

J gene: TRBJ1-1
clone size: many
D gene: NA
V gene: TRBV18
CDR3 DNA: TGTGCCAGCTCACCAGGCAGGTCCGCTGAAGCTTTCTTT
CDR3 protein: CASSPGRSAEAFF

J gene: TRBJ2-5
clone size: NA
D gene: NA
V gene: TRBV19
CDR3 DNA: TGTGCCAGTAGTATAGGCGTTGGCCCAGAGACCCAGTACTTC
CDR3 protein: CASSIGVGPETQYF